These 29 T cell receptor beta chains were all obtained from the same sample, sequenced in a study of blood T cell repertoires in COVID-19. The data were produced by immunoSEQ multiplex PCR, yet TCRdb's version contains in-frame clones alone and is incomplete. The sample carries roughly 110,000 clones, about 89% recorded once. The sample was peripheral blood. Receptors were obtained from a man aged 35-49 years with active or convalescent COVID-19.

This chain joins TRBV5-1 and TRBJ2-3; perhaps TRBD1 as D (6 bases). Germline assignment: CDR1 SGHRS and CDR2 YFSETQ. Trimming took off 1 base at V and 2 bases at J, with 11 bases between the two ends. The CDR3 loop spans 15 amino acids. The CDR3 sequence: CASSLQGIVTDTQYF. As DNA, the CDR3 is TGCGCCAGCAGCTTGCAGGGGATAGTCACAGATACGCAGTATTTT.

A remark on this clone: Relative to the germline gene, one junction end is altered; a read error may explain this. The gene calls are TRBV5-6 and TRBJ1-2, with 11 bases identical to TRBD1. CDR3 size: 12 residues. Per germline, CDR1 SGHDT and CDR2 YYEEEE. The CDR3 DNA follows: TGTGCCAGCAGCTCGCTGGACAGGGGGCCCGTATTC. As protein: CASSSLDRGPVF. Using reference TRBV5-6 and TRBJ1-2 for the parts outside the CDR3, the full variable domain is DAGVTQSPTHLIKTRGQQVTLRCSPKSGHDTVSWYQQALGQGPQFIFQYYEEEERQRGNFPDRFSGHQFPNYSSELNVNALLLGDSALYLCASSSLDRGPVFGSGTRLTVV.

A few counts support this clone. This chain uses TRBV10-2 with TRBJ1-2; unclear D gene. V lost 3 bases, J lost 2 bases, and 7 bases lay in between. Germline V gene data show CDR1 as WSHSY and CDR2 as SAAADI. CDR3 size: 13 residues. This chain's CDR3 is CASSDGINYGYTF. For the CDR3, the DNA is TGCGCCAGCAGTGACGGTATCAACTATGGCTACACCTTC.

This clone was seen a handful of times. This CDR3 reads CAIKGTSGRGTGELFF. The DNA for the CDR3 is TGTGCCATCAAGGGGACTAGCGGGAGGGGCACCGGGGAGCTGTTTTTT. The chain combines TRBV10-3 with TRBJ2-2; 16 bases map to TRBD2. V lost 7 bases, J lost 4 bases, and 3 bases stayed unmatched. Looked up from germline, CDR1 is ENHRY and CDR2 is SYGVKD. CDR3 length equals 16 residues.

The CDR3 nucleotides are TGTGCCAGTCGCGACAGGGGGCTAAACGAGCAGTACTTC. Translated, it gives CASRDRGLNEQYF. The chain joins TRBV25-1 to TRBJ2-7; 10 nucleotides line up with TRBD1. This CDR3 is built from 13 residues. Germline V gene data show CDR1 as MGHDK and CDR2 as SYGVNS. The junction had 7 bases not matched to a gene; V was cut back by 9 bases and J by 5 bases.

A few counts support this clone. CDR3 DNA: TGTGCCAGCAGGGGTGCGGGGGCGTCGGGCACTGAAGCTTTCTTT. The encoded protein is CASRGAGASGTEAFF. The chain employs TRBV6-6 and TRBJ1-1; TRBD1 might be the D (6 bases). Germline CDR1 is MNHNY and CDR2 is SVGAGI (reference sequence). The V gene lost 6 bases and the J gene lost 4 bases, with 18 bases spanning the gap. This CDR3 is 15 amino acids long.

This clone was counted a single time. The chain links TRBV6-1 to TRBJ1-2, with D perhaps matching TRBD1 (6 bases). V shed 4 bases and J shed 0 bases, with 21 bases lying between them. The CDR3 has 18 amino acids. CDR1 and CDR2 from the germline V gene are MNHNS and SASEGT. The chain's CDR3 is CASSAGPGHRFANYGYTF. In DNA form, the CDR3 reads TGTGCCAGCAGTGCAGGTCCGGGACACCGATTTGCTAACTATGGCTACACCTTC.

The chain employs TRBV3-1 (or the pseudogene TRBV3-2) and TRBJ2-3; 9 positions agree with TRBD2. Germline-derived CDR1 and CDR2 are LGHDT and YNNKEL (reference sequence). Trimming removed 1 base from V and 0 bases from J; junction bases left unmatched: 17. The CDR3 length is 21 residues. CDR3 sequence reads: CASSQVITSGRYRTSTDTQYF. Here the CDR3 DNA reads TGTGCCAGCAGCCAAGTAATCACTAGCGGGCGGTATCGAACAAGCACAGATACGCAGTATTTT.

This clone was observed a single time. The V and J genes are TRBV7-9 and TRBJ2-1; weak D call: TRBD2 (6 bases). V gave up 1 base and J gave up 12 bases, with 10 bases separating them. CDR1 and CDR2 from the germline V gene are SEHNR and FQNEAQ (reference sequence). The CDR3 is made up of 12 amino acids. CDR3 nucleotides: TGTGCCAGCAGCTTAGGCACAGCGGGGCAGTTCTTC. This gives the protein CASSLGTAGQFF.

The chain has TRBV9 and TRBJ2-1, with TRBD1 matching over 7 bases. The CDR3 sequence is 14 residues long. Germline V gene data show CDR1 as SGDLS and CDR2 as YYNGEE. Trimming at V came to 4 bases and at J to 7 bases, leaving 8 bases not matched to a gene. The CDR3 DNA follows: TGTGCCAGCAGCCCTCGACAGGGTAGTAATGAGCAGTTCTTC. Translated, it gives CASSPRQGSNEQFF.

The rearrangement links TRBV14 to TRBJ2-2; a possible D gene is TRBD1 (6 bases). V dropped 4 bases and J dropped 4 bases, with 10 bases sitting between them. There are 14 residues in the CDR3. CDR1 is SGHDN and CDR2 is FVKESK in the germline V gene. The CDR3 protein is CASSRGGSTGELFF. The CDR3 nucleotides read TGTGCCAGCAGCCGAGGGGGTAGCACCGGGGAGCTGTTTTTT.

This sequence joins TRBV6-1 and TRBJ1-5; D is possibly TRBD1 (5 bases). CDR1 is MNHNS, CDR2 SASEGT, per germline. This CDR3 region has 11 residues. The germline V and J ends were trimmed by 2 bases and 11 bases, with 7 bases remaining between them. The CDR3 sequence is CASSETGAQHF. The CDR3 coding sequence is TGTGCCAGCAGTGAAACAGGAGCCCAGCATTTT.

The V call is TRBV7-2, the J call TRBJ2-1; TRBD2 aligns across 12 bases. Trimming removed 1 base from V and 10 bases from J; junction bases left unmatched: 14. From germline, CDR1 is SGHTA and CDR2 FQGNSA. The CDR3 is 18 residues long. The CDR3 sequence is CASSLDRGGGLAGREQFF. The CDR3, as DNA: TGTGCCAGCAGCTTAGACAGGGGCGGGGGACTAGCGGGCCGGGAGCAGTTCTTC.

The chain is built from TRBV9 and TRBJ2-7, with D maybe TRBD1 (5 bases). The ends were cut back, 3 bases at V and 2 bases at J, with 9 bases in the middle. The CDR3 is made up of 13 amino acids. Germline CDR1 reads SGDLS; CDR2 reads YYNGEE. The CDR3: CASSAPTAYEQYF. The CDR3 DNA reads TGTGCCAGCAGCGCCCCGACAGCCTACGAGCAGTACTTC.

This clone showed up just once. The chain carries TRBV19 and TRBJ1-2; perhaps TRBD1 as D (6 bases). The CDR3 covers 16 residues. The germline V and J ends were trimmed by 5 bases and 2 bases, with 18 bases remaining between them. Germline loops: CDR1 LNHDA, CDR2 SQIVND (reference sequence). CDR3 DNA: TGTGCCAGTAGTTCAGAAATGGACAGCGCAAACTATGGCTACACCTTC. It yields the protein CASSSEMDSANYGYTF.

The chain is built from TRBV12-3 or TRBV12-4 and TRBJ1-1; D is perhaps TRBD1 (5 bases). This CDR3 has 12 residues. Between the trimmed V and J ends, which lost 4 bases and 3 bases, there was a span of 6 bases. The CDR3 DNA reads TGTGCCAGCAGTTGGGGGGACACTGAAGCTTTCTTT. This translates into CASSWGDTEAFF.

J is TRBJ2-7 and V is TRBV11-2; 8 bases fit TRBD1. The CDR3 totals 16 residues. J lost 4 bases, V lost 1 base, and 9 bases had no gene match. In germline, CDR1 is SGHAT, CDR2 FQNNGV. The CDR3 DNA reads TGTGCCAGCAGCTTAGTCGGGCCAGGGGGCGTTTACGAGCAGTACTTC. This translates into CASSLVGPGGVYEQYF. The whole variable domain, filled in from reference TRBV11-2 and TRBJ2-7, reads EAGVAQSPRYKIIEKRQSVAFWCNPISGHATLYWYQQILGQGPKLLIQFQNNGVVDDSQLPKDRFSAERLKGVDSTLKIQPAKLEDSAVYLCASSLVGPGGVYEQYFGPGTRLTVT.

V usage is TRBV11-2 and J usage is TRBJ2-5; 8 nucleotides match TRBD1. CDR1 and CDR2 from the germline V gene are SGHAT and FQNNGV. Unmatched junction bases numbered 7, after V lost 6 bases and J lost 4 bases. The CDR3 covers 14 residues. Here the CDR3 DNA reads TGTGCCAGCAGTTACAGGACAGGGCGAGAGACCCAGTACTTC. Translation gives CASSYRTGRETQYF.

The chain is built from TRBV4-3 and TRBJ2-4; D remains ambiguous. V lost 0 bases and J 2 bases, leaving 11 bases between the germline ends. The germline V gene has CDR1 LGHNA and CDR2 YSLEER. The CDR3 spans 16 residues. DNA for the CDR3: TGCGCCAGCAGCCAAGACAGAGGTGGAACCAAAAACATTCAGTACTTC. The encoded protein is CASSQDRGGTKNIQYF.

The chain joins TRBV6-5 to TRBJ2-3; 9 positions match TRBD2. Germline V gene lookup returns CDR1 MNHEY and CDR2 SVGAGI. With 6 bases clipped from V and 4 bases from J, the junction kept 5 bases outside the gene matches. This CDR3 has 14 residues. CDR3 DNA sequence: TGTGCCAGCAGCCAAAGCGGGAGGCCAGATACGCAGTATTTT. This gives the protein CASSQSGRPDTQYF.

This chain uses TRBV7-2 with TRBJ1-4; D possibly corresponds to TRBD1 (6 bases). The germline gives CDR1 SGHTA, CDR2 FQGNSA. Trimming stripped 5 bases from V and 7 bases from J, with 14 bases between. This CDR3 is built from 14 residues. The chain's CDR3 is CASSLGGLGEKLFF. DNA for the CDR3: TGTGCCAGCAGCCTGGGGGGGCTTGGTGAAAAACTGTTTTTT. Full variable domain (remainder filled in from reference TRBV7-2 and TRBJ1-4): GAGVSQSPSNKVTEKGKDVELRCDPISGHTALYWYRQSLGQGLEFLIYFQGNSAPDKSGLPSDRFSAERTGGSVSTLTIQRTQQEDSAVYLCASSLGGLGEKLFFGSGTQLSVL.

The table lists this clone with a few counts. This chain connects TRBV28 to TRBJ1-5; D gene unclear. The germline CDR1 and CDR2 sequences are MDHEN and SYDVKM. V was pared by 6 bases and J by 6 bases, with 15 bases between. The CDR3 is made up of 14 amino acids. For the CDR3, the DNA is TGTGCCAGCAGCCGCCTCTCAGAGGGTCAGCCCCAGCATTTT. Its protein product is CASSRLSEGQPQHF. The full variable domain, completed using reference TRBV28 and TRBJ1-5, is DVKVTQSSRYLVKRTGEKVFLECVQDMDHENMFWYRQDPGLGLRLIYFSYDVKMKEKGDIPEGYSVSREKKERFSLILESASTNQTSMYLCASSRLSEGQPQHFGDGTRLSIL.

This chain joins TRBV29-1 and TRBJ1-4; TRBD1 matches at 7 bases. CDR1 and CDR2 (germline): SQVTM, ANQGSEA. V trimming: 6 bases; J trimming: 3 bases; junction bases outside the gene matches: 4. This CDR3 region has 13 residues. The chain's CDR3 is CSVAGTANEKLFF. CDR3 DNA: TGCAGCGTCGCAGGGACAGCTAATGAAAAACTGTTTTTT.

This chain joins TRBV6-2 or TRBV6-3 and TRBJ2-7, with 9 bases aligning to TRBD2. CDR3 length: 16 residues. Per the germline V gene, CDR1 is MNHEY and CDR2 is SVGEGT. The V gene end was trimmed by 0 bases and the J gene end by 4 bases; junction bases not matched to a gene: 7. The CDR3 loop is CASSYSTVAGVYEQYF. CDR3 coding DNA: TGTGCCAGCAGTTACTCGACGGTAGCGGGAGTTTACGAGCAGTACTTC.

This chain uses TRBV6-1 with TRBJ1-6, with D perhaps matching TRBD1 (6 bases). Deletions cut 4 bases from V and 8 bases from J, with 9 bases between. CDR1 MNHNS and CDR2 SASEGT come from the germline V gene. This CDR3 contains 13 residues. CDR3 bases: TGTGCCAGCAGTGGAGCAGGGGATTCACCCCTCCACTTT. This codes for CASSGAGDSPLHF.

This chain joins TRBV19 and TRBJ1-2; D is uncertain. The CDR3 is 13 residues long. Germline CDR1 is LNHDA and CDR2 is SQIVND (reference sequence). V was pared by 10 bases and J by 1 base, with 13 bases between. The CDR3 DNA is TGTGCCACAGCGACCCCCCTTAACTATGGCTACACCTTC. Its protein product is CATATPLNYGYTF.

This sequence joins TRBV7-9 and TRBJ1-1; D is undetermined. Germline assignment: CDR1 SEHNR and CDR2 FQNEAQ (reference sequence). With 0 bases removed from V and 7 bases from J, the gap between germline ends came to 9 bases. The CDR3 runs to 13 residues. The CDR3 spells CASSLAGSSEAFF. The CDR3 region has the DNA TGTGCCAGCAGCTTAGCTGGGAGTAGTGAAGCTTTCTTT.

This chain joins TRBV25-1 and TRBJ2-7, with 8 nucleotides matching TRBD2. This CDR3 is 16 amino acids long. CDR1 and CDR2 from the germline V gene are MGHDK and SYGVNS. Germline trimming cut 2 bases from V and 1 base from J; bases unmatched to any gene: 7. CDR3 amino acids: CASSELAGERSYEQYF. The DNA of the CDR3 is TGTGCCAGCAGTGAACTAGCGGGCGAGCGGTCCTACGAGCAGTACTTC.

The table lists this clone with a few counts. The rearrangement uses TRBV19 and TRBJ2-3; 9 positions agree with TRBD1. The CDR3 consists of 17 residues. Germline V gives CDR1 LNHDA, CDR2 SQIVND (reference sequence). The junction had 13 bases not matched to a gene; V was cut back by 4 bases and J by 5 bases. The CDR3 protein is CASSRSGTGKGEDTQYF. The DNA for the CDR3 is TGTGCCAGTAGTAGGTCCGGGACAGGGAAGGGGGAAGATACGCAGTATTTT. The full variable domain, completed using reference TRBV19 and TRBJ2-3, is DGGITQSPKYLFRKEGQNVTLSCEQNLNHDAMYWYRQDPGQGLRLIYYSQIVNDFQKGDIAEGYSVSREKKESFPLTVTSAQKNPTAFYLCASSRSGTGKGEDTQYFGPGTRLTVL.